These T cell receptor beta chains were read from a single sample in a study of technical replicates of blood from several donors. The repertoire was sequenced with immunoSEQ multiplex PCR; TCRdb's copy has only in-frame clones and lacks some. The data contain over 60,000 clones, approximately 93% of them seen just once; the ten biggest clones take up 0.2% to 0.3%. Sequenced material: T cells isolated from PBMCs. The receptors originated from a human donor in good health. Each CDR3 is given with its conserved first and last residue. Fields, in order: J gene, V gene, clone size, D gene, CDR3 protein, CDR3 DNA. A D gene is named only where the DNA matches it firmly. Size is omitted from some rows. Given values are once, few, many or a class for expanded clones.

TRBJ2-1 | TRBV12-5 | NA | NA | CASRRPLAYNEQFF | TGTGCTAGTAGAAGGCCCCTAGCCTACAATGAGCAGTTCTTC
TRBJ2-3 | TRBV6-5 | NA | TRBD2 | CASSYSTLAGTDTQYF | TGTGCCAGCAGTTACTCGACACTAGCGGGAACAGATACGCAGTATTTT
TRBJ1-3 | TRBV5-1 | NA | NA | CASSLGVISGNTIYF | TGCGCCAGCAGCTTGGGTGTCATCTCTGGAAACACCATATATTTT
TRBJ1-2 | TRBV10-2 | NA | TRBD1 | CASSEWRTGSNYGYTF | TGCGCCAGCAGTGAGTGGCGGACAGGGAGTAACTATGGCTACACCTTC
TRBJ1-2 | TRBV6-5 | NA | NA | CASSTKNYGYTF | TGTGCCAGCAGCACAAAAAACTATGGCTACACCTTC
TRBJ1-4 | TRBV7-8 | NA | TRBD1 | CASSRDRVSTNEKLFF | TGTGCCAGCAGCCGGGACAGGGTCTCAACTAATGAAAAACTGTTTTTT
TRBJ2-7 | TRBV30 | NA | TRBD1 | CAWGGQVYEQYF | TGTGCCTGGGGGGGACAGGTCTACGAGCAGTACTTC
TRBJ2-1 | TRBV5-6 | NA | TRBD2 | CASSFGLAGESYNEQFF | TGTGCCAGCAGCTTCGGACTAGCGGGAGAATCCTACAATGAGCAGTTCTTC
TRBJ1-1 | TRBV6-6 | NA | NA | CASSLDTNTEAFF | TGTGCCAGCAGTCTGGACACGAACACTGAAGCTTTCTTT
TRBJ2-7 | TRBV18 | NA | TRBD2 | CASSPTSGRPAPEQYF | TGTGCCAGCTCACCGACTAGCGGGAGGCCAGCACCCGAGCAGTACTTC
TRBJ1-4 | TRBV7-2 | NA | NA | CASSFYSATNEKLFF | TGTGCCAGCAGCTTCTACAGTGCAACTAATGAAAAACTGTTTTTT
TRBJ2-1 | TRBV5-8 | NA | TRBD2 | CASSIRSGGQYNEQFF | TGTGCCAGCAGCATACGAAGCGGGGGCCAATACAATGAGCAGTTCTTC
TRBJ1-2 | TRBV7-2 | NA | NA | CASSLAPVSYGYTF | TGTGCCAGCAGCTTAGCCCCGGTATCCTATGGCTACACCTTC
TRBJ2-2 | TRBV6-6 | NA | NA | CASTQSGAGELFF | TGTGCCAGCACCCAGTCCGGGGCCGGGGAGCTGTTTTTT
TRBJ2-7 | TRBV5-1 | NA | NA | CASTQGTPYEQYF | TGCGCCAGCACCCAGGGGACCCCCTACGAGCAGTACTTC
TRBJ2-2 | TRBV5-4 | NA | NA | CASSLWIARGTGELFF | TGTGCCAGCAGCTTGTGGATAGCCAGGGGCACCGGGGAGCTGTTTTTT
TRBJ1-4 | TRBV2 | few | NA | CASSDRVKEKLFF | TGTGCCAGCAGTGACAGGGTGAAAGAAAAACTGTTTTTT
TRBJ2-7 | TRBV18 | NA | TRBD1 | CASSSGQAIYEQYF | TGTGCCAGCTCATCAGGACAGGCGATCTACGAGCAGTACTTC
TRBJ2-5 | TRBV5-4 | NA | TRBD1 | CASSPTRGLGQETQYF | TGTGCCAGCAGTCCTACCAGGGGGCTAGGACAAGAGACCCAGTACTTC
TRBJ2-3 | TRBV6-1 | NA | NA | CASRLEQGSAATQYF | TGTGCCAGCAGGCTCGAACAGGGTAGTGCGGCTACGCAGTATTTT
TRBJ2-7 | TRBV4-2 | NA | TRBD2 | CASSPSGGWNGGGYEQYF | TGTGCCAGCAGCCCCTCCGGGGGGTGGAATGGTGGAGGCTACGAGCAGTACTTC
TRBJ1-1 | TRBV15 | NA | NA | CATSRGVGGTEAFF | TGTGCCACCAGCAGAGGGGTAGGAGGGACTGAAGCTTTCTTT
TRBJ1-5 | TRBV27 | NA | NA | CATSLGGDNQPQHF | TGTGCCACCTCCCTTGGCGGTGATAATCAGCCCCAGCATTTT
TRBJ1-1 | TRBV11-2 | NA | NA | CASSLDVWGLRTGGLEAFF | TGTGCCAGCAGCTTAGATGTTTGGGGTCTCAGAACCGGCGGGCTTGAAGCTTTCTTT
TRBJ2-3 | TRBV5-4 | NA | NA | CASSPGETDTQYF | TGTGCCAGCAGCCCCGGGGAAACAGATACGCAGTATTTT
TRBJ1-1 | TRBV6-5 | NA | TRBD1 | CASLKGAVLFF | TGTGCCAGCCTTAAGGGGGCCGTGTTATTCTTT
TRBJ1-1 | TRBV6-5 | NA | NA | CASREPLGNTEAFF | TGTGCCAGCAGGGAACCGCTAGGGAACACTGAAGCTTTCTTT
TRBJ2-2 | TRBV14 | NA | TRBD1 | CASSSHRGTVTGELFF | TGTGCCAGCAGCTCCCACAGGGGAACGGTGACCGGGGAGCTGTTTTTT